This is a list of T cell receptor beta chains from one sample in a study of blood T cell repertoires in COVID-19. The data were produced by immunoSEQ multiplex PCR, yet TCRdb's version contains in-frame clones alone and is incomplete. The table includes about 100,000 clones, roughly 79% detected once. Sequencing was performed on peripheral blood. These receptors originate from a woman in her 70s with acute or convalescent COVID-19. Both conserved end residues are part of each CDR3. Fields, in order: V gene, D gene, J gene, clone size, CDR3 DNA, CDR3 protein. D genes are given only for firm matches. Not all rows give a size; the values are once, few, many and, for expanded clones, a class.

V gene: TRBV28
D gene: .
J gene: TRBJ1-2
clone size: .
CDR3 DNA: TGTGCCAGCAGGCCCCCGGGGGGCCTTCGCGGCTACACCTTC
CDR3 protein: CASRPPGGLRGYTF

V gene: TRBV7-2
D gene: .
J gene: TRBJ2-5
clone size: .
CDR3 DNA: TGTGCCAGCAGCCTCACTCCCCTACGAACGCAAGAGACCCAGTACTTC
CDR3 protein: CASSLTPLRTQETQYF

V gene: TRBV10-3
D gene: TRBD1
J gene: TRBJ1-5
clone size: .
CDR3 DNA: TGTGCCATCAGTGAGTCGATGGACAGGGTGAATCAGCCCCAGCATTTT
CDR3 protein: CAISESMDRVNQPQHF

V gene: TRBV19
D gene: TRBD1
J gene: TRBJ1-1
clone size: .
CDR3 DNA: TGTGCCAGTAGTATAGGGACAGGGGGATGGGCTGAAGCTTTCTTT
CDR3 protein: CASSIGTGGWAEAFF

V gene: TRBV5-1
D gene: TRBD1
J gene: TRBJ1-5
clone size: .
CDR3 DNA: TGCGCCAGCAGCTTGGGGGGACAGGGCAATCAGCCCCAGCATTTT
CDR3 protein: CASSLGGQGNQPQHF

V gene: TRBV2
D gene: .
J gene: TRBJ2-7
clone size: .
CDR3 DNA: TGTGCCAGCAGTCTCAAGAGGGTCCTCGAGCAGTACTTC
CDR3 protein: CASSLKRVLEQYF

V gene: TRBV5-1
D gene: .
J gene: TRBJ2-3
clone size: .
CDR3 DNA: TGCGCCAGTCGAATTAGCGGAGACACAGATACGCAGTATTTT
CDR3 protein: CASRISGDTDTQYF

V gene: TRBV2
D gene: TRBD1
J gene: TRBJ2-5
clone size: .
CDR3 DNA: TGTGCCAGCAGTTCCGGGACAGGGGGCGATGAGACCCAGTACTTC
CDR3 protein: CASSSGTGGDETQYF

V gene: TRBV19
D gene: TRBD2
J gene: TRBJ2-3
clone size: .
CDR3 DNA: TGTGCCAGTAGTTGGGGACTAGCGGGGTCGGATACGCAGTATTTT
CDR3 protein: CASSWGLAGSDTQYF

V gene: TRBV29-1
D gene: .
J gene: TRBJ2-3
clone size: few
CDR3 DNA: TGCAGCGTTGTAGGCAGGGTCACAGATACGCAGTATTTT
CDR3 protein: CSVVGRVTDTQYF

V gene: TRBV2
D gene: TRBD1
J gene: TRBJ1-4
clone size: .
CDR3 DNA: TGTGCCAGCAGTGGCCCGGACAGGGACAAGGGTGAAAAACTGTTTTTT
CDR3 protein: CASSGPDRDKGEKLFF

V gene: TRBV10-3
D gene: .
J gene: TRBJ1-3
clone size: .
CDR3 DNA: TGTGCCATCCAGGGGTCCGATAGAGCCATATATTTT
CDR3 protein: CAIQGSDRAIYF

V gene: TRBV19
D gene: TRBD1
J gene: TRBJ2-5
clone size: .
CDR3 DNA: TGTGCCAGTAGTATAGTAAAAGGGACAGAACAAGAGACCCAGTACTTC
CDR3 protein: CASSIVKGTEQETQYF

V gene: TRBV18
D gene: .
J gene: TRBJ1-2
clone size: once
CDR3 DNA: TGTGCCAGCTCACCACAGCAGGGCGACTATGGCTACACCTTC
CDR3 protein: CASSPQQGDYGYTF

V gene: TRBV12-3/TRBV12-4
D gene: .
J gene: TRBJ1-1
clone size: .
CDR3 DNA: TGTGCCAGCAGCCGGGAATATCTTGAAGCTTTCTTT
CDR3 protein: CASSREYLEAFF

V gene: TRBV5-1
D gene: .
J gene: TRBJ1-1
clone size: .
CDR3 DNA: TGCGCCAGCAGTCCAGGGGAGAGCACTGAAGCTTTCTTT
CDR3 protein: CASSPGESTEAFF

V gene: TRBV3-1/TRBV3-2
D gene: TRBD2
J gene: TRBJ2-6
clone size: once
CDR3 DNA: TGTGCCAGCAGCCCTTTGCGGGGGGGCTCTGGGGCCAACGTCCTGACTTTC
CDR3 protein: CASSPLRGGSGANVLTF

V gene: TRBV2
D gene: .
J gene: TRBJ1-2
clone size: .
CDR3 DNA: TGTGCCAGCACCAAGACTCCTGCAGCCTCCACCTTC
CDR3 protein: CASTKTPAASTF

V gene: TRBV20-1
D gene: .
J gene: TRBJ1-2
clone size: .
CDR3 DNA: TGCAGTGCTAGTACTACGGGACTCCTTAACTATGGCTACACCTTC
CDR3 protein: CSASTTGLLNYGYTF

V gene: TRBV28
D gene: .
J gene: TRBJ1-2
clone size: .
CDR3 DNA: TGTGCCAGCAGTTTATCCCGCGATGGCTACACCTTC
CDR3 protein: CASSLSRDGYTF

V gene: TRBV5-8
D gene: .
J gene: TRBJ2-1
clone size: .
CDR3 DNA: TGTGCCAGCAGCTTGTACTTCTACAATGAGCAGTTCTTC
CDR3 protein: CASSLYFYNEQFF

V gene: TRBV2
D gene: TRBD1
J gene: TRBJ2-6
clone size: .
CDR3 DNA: TGTGCCAGCAGTTTACAGGGGGCCCTCTCTGGGGCCAACGTCCTGACTTTC
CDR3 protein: CASSLQGALSGANVLTF

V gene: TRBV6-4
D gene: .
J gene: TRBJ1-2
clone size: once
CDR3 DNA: TGTGCCAGCAGTGTAGAAGCAGGGCGGCATGGCTACACCTTC
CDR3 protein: CASSVEAGRHGYTF

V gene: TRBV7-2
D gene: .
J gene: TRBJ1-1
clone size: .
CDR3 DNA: TGTGCCGGTCCTACGTGGGGGGGTTTAAGAGAAGCTTTCTTT
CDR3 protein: CAGPTWGGLREAFF

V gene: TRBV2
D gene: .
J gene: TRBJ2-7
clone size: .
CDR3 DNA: TGTGCCAGCAGTGAAGCTTCGCAGACCTACGAGCAGTACTTC
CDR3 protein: CASSEASQTYEQYF

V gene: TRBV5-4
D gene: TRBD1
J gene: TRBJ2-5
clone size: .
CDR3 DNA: TGTGCCAGCAGCTCCAGGGGGCTGGAGACCCAGTACTTC
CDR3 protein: CASSSRGLETQYF

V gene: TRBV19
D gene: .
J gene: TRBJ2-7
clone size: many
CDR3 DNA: TGTGCCACCGGGGACAACTTCAAGCAGTACTTC
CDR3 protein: CATGDNFKQYF

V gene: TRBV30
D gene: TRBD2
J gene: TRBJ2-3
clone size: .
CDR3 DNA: TGTGCCTGGAGTAGGAGGAGCGGGGGGAACACAGATACGCAGTATTTT
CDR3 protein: CAWSRRSGGNTDTQYF

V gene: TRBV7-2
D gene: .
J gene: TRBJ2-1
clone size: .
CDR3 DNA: TGTGCCAGCAGCCCTCCGGGTGCCTACAATGAGCAGTTCTTC
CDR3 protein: CASSPPGAYNEQFF

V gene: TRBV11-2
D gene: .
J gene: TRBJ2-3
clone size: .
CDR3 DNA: TGTGCCAGCAGCTTAAGGACTGTAGCAGATACGCAGTATTTT
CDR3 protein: CASSLRTVADTQYF

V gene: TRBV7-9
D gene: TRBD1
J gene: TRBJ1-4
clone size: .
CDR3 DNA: TGTGCCAGCAGCCCGACCTTCGCCGGGACAGGGAATGAAAAACTGTTTTTT
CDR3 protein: CASSPTFAGTGNEKLFF

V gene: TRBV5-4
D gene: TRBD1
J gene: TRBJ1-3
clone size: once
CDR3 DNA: TGTGCCAGCAGCTTACAGGGGACTGGAAACACCATATATTTT
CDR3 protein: CASSLQGTGNTIYF

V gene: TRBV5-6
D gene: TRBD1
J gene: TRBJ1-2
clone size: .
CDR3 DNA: TGTGCCAGCAGCTTGGGAACAGGGGCCGGCTACACCTTC
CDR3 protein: CASSLGTGAGYTF

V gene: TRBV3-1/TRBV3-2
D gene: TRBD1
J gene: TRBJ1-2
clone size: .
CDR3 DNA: TGTGCCAGCAGCCAAGCGGACAGGGGGCCCTATGGCTACACCTTC
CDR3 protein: CASSQADRGPYGYTF